The sequence of this TCR beta chain was determined in a study of long-term antiretroviral therapy in people with HIV. Study-wide points: Repertoires looked antigen-experienced, with only a slight naive shift after ART.

On this clone itself: Its antigen remains unknown.

The CDR3 totals 15 residues. The V gene lost 4 bases and the J gene lost 6 bases, with 18 bases spanning the gap. The germline CDR1 and CDR2 sequences are SGHDN and FVKESK. The assay used was immunoSEQ (version v3.0), run at survey level. The table came from immunoSEQ multiplex PCR; TCRdb's copy has only in-frame clones and leaves some out. The profile shows roughly 28,000 clones, just over 90% of them singletons. This chain links TRBV14 with TRBJ1-1; D gene uncertain. The receptor's source is a man aged 18 to 35 with HIV. Sample: unsorted PBMCs, taken 3.1 years after starting antiretroviral therapy. The CDR3 DNA is TGTGCCAGCAGCCCCTCTTGGACCTTTCGCCCTGAAGCTTTCTTT. This gives the protein CASSPSWTFRPEAFF.